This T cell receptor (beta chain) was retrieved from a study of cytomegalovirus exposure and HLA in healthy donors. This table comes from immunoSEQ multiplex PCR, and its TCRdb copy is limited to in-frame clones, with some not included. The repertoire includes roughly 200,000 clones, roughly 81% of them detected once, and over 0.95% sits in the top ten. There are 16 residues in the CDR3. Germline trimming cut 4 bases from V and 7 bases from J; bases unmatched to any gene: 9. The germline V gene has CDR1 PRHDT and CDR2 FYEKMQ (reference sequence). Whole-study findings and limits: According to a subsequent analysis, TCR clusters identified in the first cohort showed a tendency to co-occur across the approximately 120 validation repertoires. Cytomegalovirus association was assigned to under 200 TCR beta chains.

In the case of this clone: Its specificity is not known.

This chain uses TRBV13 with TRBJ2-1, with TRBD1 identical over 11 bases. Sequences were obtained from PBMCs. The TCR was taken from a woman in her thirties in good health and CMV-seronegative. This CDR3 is CASSYKDRGRLNEQFF. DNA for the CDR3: TGTGCCAGCAGCTATAAGGACAGGGGGCGCTTAAATGAGCAGTTCTTC.